The next 15 T cell receptor beta chains were all read from a single sample in a study of blood T cell repertoires in COVID-19. Profiling relied on immunoSEQ multiplex PCR, and the TCRdb table lists in-frame clones only, not all of them. Altogether approximately 240,000 clones are present, roughly 90% being singletons, with the ten largest covering roughly 3.2%. What was sequenced was PBMCs or T cells enriched from blood (not recorded which). These receptors all stem from a woman aged 45-65 years in a cohort exposed to, infected with or recovered from COVID-19 (not recorded which).

V usage is TRBV19 and J usage is TRBJ1-5; D gene unclear. Trimming left V 5 bases short and J 7 bases short, with 9 bases between. This CDR3 is 12 amino acids long. Germline lookup yields CDR1 LNHDA and CDR2 SQIVND (reference sequence). The CDR3 region is CASSPGTQPQHF. CDR3 sequence (DNA): TGTGCCAGTAGTCCGGGAACCCAGCCCCAGCATTTT.

The V gene is TRBV29-1, the J gene TRBJ2-1; 7 bases line up with TRBD1. The CDR3 covers 14 residues. Germline loops: CDR1 SQVTM, CDR2 ANQGSEA. V dropped 5 bases and J dropped 3; count of bases not matched to a gene: 7. CDR3 coding DNA: TGCAGCGTTCCCGGGACAGCATTCTACAATGAGCAGTTCTTC. Its protein product is CSVPGTAFYNEQFF.

This clone was picked up many times. The genes are TRBV19 and TRBJ1-1, with 9 bases that match TRBD1. The junction had 10 bases not matched to a gene; V was cut back by 7 bases and J by 7 bases. There are 14 residues in the CDR3. Germline values: CDR1 LNHDA, CDR2 SQIVND (reference sequence). The DNA for the CDR3 is TGTGCCAGTAAGGGACAGGGCGTGGTAGGTGAAGCTTTCTTT. As protein: CASKGQGVVGEAFF.

The chain is built from TRBV7-9 and TRBJ1-3; D may be TRBD1 (6 bases). V was pared by 2 bases and J by 0 bases, with 20 bases between. CDR3 length: 19 amino acids. In germline, CDR1 is SEHNR, CDR2 FQNEAQ (reference sequence). The CDR3 nucleotides read TGTGCCAGCAGCTTATTGGGGGGGCTCAGGGCGAGCTCTGGAAACACCATATATTTT. Its translation: CASSLLGGLRASSGNTIYF.

The chain recombines TRBV5-1 with TRBJ2-1; TRBD1 aligns across 9 bases. Germline V lookup: CDR1 SGHRS, CDR2 YFSETQ. The CDR3 consists of 15 residues. The trim removed 3 bases at V and 4 bases at J, leaving 5 bases unmatched. The CDR3 bases are TGCGCCAGCAGCTGGGGGGACAGGGAATACAATGAGCAGTTCTTC. Its protein is CASSWGDREYNEQFF.

This clone appeared a single time. The chain carries TRBV20-1 and TRBJ2-1, with 8 bases identical to TRBD2. The germline CDR1 and CDR2 sequences are DFQATT and SNEGSKA (reference sequence). V shed 3 bases, J shed 5 bases, and the junction held 9 bases outside the gene matches. The CDR3 loop spans 15 amino acids. The CDR3 sequence: CSASSYGGADNEQFF. The CDR3 DNA is TGCAGTGCTAGTTCGTACGGGGGGGCAGACAATGAGCAGTTCTTC.

J is TRBJ1-5 and V is TRBV7-9, with D hard to call. Germline V CDR1 and CDR2: SEHNR, FQNEAQ (reference sequence). The CDR3 loop spans 16 amino acids. The V and J ends lost 2 bases and 0 bases respectively, with 11 bases between them. The CDR3: CASSLMSSNSNQPQHF. As DNA, the CDR3 is TGTGCCAGCAGCTTAATGTCGAGCAATAGCAATCAGCCCCAGCATTTT.

The chain carries TRBV6-5 and TRBJ2-7; 12 positions match TRBD2. Germline V CDR1 and CDR2: MNHEY, SVGAGI. This CDR3 comprises 16 residues. Losses at the gene ends were 0 bases for V and 4 bases for J; bases not matched to a gene: 4. CDR3 in DNA: TGTGCCAGCAGTTACTCGGGACTAGCGGGTGTTTACGAGCAGTACTTC. This translates into CASSYSGLAGVYEQYF.

The chain is built from TRBV10-3 and TRBJ1-2; perhaps TRBD1 as D (5 bases). This CDR3 has 13 amino acids. The germline CDR1 and CDR2 sequences are ENHRY and SYGVKD. The V end was cut by 10 bases, the J end by 3 bases, with 15 bases between. As DNA, the CDR3 is TGTGCCACCTCCAGGGTCTCCGACTATGGCTACACCTTC. Protein: CATSRVSDYGYTF.

V and J are TRBV4-2 and TRBJ1-2; 7 bases agree with TRBD1. The ends lost 3 bases at V and 8 bases at J; junction bases unmatched: 9. Per the germline V gene, CDR1 is LGHNA and CDR2 is YNFKEQ. There are 14 residues in the CDR3. The CDR3 coding sequence is TGTGCCAGCAGCCAGACACAGGGGTTCAGGGGCTACACCTTC. Its protein is CASSQTQGFRGYTF.

The CDR3 region is CASSIKLAGGSYNEQFF. The CDR3 coding sequence is TGTGCCAGTAGTATAAAACTAGCGGGGGGCTCCTACAATGAGCAGTTCTTC. The genes are TRBV19 and TRBJ2-1; TRBD2 aligns across 12 bases. This CDR3 region has 17 residues. Germline trimming cut 2 bases from V and 0 bases from J; bases unmatched to any gene: 2. Per germline, CDR1 LNHDA and CDR2 SQIVND (reference sequence).

This chain connects TRBV30 to TRBJ1-4; D might be TRBD1 (5 bases). The CDR3 totals 13 residues. Between the trimmed V and J ends, which lost 5 bases and 5 bases, there was a span of 12 bases. Germline loops: CDR1 GTSNPN, CDR2 SVGIG (reference sequence). The CDR3 protein is CAWGSGRNEKLFF. CDR3 nucleotide sequence: TGTGCCTGGGGGTCAGGGAGGAATGAAAAACTGTTTTTT.

This clone was picked up one time. The CDR3 region is CASSHGGRRTNEKLFF. The DNA of the CDR3 is TGTGCCAGCAGCCACGGGGGACGGCGGACTAATGAAAAACTGTTTTTT. The chain has TRBV11-2 and TRBJ1-4, with D possibly matching TRBD1 (5 bases). Germline CDR1 reads SGHAT; CDR2 reads FQNNGV. This CDR3 spans 16 amino acids. Deletions cut 5 bases from V and 2 bases from J, with 15 bases between. Full variable domain (outside the CDR3, taken from reference TRBV11-2 and TRBJ1-4): EAGVAQSPRYKIIEKRQSVAFWCNPISGHATLYWYQQILGQGPKLLIQFQNNGVVDDSQLPKDRFSAERLKGVDSTLKIQPAKLEDSAVYLCASSHGGRRTNEKLFFGSGTQLSVL.

The chain joins TRBV7-3 to TRBJ2-5; TRBD2 agrees at 9 bases. Per germline, CDR1 SGHTA and CDR2 FQGTGA. The CDR3 is made up of 15 amino acids. The V segment lost 1 base and the J segment 5 bases; nucleotides outside the gene matches: 5. The CDR3 coding sequence is TGTGCCAGCAGCTTAAGAGCGGGGGGAGTGGAGACCCAGTACTTC. Translated, it gives CASSLRAGGVETQYF.

The rearrangement links TRBV29-1 to TRBJ1-1; perhaps TRBD1 as D (5 bases). Germline-derived CDR1 and CDR2 are SQVTM and ANQGSEA. V dropped 5 bases and J dropped 5 bases, with 15 bases sitting between them. The CDR3 sequence is 13 residues long. Here the CDR3 DNA reads TGCAGCGTTTCGCGGGGGTCGAGTACTGAAGCTTTCTTT. It specifies CSVSRGSSTEAFF.